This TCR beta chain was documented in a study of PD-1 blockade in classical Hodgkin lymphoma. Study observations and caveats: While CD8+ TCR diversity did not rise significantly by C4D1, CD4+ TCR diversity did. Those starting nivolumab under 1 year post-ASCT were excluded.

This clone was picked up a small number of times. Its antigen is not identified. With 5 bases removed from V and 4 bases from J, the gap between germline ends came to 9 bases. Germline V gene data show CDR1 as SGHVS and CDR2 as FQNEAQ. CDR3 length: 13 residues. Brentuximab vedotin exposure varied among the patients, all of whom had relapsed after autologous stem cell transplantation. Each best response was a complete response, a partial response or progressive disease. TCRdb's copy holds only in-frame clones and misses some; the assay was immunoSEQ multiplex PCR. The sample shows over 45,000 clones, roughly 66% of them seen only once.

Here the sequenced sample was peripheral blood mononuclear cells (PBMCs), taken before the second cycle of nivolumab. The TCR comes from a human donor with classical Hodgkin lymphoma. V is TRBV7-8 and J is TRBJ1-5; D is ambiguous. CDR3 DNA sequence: TGTGCCAGCAGCAAGTTGGGTAATCAGCCCCAGCATTTT. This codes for CASSKLGNQPQHF. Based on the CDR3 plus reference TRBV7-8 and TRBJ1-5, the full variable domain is GAGVSQSPRYKVAKRGQDVALRCDPISGHVSLFWYQQALGQGPEFLTYFQNEAQLDKSGLPSDRFFAERPEGSVSTLKIQRTQQEDSAVYLCASSKLGNQPQHFGDGTRLSIL.